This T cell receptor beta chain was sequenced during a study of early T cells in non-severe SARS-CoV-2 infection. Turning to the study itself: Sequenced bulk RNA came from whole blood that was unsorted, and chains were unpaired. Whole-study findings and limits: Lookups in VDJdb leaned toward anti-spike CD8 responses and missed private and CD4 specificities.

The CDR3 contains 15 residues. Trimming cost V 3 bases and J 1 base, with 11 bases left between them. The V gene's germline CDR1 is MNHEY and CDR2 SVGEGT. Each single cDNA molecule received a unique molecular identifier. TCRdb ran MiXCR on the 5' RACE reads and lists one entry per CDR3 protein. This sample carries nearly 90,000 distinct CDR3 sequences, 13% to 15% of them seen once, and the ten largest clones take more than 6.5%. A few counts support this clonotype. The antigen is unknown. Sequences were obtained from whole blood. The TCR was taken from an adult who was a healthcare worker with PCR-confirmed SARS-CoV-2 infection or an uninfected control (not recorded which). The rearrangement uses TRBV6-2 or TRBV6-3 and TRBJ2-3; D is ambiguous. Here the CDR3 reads CASSYLRAGTDTQYF. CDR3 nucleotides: TGTGCCAGCAGTTATCTCCGGGCCGGCACAGATACGCAGTATTTT.